The T cell receptor beta chain under discussion was sequenced for a study of cytomegalovirus exposure and HLA in healthy donors. The PCR made use of 60 Vbeta and 13 Jbeta primers. Measured with immunoSEQ multiplex PCR; TCRdb has only the in-frame clones, and not every one. The sample records roughly 150,000 clones, around 80% being singletons. General observations from the study: Earlier findings revealed that most TCR beta V segments proved productive either about 87% or about 30% of the time. What a later analysis reportedly showed was that an Asian-associated ancestry cluster had fewer N-insertions than the approximately 700-donor mean. Analyses of presence and absence presupposed an approximately uniform sequencing depth across donors. Most TCR sequences were seen very rarely across donors, but some public TCRs occurred in many.

This clone has only one observation. Its target is unknown. This sequence was found in a girl aged 10-17 years in good health and CMV-seropositive. The sample comprised PBMCs.

As DNA, the CDR3 is TGTGCCAGCATTGAGGCGGGAGGAAAGGGTGAGCAGTTCTTC. Encoded protein: CASIEAGGKGEQFF. The chain uses TRBV2 and TRBJ2-1; 8 bases agree with TRBD2. This CDR3 comprises 14 residues. The junction had 11 bases not matched to a gene; V was cut back by 7 bases and J by 9 bases. Germline assignment: CDR1 SNHLY and CDR2 FYNNEI.